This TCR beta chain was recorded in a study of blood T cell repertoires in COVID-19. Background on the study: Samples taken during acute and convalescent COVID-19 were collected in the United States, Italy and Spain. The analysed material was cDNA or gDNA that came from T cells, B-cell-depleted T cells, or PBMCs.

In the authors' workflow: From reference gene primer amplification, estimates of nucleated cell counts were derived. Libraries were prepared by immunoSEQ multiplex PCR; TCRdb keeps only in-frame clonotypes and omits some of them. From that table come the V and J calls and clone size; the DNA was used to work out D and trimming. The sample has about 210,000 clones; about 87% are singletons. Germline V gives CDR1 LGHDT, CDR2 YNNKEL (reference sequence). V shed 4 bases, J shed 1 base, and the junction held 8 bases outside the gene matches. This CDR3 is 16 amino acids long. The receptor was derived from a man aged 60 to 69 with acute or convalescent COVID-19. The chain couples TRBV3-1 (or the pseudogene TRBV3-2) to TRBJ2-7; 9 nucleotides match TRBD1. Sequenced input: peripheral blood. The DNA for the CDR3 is TGTGCCAGCAGCCTACGTGGCGGGACAGGGTCCTACGAGCAGTACTTC. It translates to CASSLRGGTGSYEQYF.